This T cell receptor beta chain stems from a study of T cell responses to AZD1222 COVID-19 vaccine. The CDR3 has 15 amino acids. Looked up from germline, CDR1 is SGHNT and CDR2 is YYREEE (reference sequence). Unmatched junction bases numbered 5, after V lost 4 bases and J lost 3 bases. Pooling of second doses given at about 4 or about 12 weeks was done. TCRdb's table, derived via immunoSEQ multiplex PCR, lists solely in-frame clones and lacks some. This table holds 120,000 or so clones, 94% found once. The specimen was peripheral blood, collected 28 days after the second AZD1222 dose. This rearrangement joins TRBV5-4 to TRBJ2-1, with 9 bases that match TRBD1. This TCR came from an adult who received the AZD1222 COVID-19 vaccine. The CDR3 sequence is CASSIRDRVYNEQFF. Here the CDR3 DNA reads TGTGCCAGCAGCATCCGGGACAGGGTCTACAATGAGCAGTTCTTC.